This TCR beta chain comes out of a study of CD8 T cells in Susac syndrome. Study-wide findings and caveats: It was acknowledged in the study that the number of individuals who were included in its TCR sequencing and HLA analysis was relatively small.

CDR3 length: 15 residues. V was shortened by 3 bases and J by 1 base, with 11 bases between the two germline ends. Germline values: CDR1 KGHDR, CDR2 SFDVKD. For this clonotype: Its target is not known.

After extraction with the RNeasy kit, about 0.5 to 1 ug of the RNA was reverse transcribed using random hexamers. By means of immunoSEQ multiplex PCR, TCR beta CDR3 spanning 54 Vbeta and 13 Jbeta underwent amplification. TCRdb reprocessed the immunoSEQ multiplex PCR reads with MiXCR, giving one entry per CDR3 protein. The data contain about 200,000 distinct CDR3 sequences, about 96% of them singletons. The patients serving as multiple sclerosis controls were treatment-naive. They had stable or active relapsing-remitting disease and fulfilled revised McDonald criteria. The sequenced sample consisted of CD4+ T cells from PBMCs. This sequence joins TRBV24-1 and TRBJ1-1, with D possibly TRBD1 on 6 matching bases. The receptor comes from a human donor with multiple sclerosis. CDR3 DNA sequence: TGTGCCACCAGTGATCCCACGACAGGGAACACTGAAGCTTTCTTT. This gives the protein CATSDPTTGNTEAFF.